The sequence of this TCR beta chain was determined in a study of cytomegalovirus exposure and HLA in healthy donors. Study observations and caveats: Most sequenced TCRs were rare (though some public TCRs occurred in many donors).

On this clone itself: Its target is unknown.

Germline V gives CDR1 MNHNS, CDR2 SASEGT. The CDR3 is 14 amino acids. V was clipped by 6 bases and J by 7 bases; unmatched bases: 6. The data were produced by immunoSEQ multiplex PCR, yet TCRdb's version contains in-frame clones alone and is incomplete. The sample has around 45,000 clones, 90% to 95% seen once. The TCR was taken from a man younger than 35 in good health and CMV-seronegative. The sequenced sample was PBMCs. This chain links TRBV6-1 with TRBJ1-5; TRBD1 matches 10 bases. CDR3 bases: TGTGCCAGCAGGATGACAGGGGGCTGGCAGCCCCAGCATTTT. As protein: CASRMTGGWQPQHF.